The subject of this entry is one TCR beta chain. The data were produced by immunoSEQ multiplex PCR, yet TCRdb's version contains in-frame clones alone and is incomplete. The repertoire holds 90,000 to 140,000 clones, roughly 79% seen once, with more than 8% in the top ten. This entry belongs to a study of blood T cell repertoires in COVID-19. V shed 0 bases and J 3 bases; nucleotides not matched to a gene: 1. The CDR3 is 15 residues long. The germline V gene encodes CDR1 SGDLS and CDR2 YYNGEE. The specimen was peripheral blood. The chain recombines TRBV9 with TRBJ2-2; 8 bases map to TRBD2. The receptor was isolated from a woman aged 70-85 years with acute or convalescent COVID-19. The CDR3 sequence is CASSVDGRDTGELFF. DNA of the CDR3: TGTGCCAGCAGCGTAGACGGGAGGGACACCGGGGAGCTGTTTTTT.